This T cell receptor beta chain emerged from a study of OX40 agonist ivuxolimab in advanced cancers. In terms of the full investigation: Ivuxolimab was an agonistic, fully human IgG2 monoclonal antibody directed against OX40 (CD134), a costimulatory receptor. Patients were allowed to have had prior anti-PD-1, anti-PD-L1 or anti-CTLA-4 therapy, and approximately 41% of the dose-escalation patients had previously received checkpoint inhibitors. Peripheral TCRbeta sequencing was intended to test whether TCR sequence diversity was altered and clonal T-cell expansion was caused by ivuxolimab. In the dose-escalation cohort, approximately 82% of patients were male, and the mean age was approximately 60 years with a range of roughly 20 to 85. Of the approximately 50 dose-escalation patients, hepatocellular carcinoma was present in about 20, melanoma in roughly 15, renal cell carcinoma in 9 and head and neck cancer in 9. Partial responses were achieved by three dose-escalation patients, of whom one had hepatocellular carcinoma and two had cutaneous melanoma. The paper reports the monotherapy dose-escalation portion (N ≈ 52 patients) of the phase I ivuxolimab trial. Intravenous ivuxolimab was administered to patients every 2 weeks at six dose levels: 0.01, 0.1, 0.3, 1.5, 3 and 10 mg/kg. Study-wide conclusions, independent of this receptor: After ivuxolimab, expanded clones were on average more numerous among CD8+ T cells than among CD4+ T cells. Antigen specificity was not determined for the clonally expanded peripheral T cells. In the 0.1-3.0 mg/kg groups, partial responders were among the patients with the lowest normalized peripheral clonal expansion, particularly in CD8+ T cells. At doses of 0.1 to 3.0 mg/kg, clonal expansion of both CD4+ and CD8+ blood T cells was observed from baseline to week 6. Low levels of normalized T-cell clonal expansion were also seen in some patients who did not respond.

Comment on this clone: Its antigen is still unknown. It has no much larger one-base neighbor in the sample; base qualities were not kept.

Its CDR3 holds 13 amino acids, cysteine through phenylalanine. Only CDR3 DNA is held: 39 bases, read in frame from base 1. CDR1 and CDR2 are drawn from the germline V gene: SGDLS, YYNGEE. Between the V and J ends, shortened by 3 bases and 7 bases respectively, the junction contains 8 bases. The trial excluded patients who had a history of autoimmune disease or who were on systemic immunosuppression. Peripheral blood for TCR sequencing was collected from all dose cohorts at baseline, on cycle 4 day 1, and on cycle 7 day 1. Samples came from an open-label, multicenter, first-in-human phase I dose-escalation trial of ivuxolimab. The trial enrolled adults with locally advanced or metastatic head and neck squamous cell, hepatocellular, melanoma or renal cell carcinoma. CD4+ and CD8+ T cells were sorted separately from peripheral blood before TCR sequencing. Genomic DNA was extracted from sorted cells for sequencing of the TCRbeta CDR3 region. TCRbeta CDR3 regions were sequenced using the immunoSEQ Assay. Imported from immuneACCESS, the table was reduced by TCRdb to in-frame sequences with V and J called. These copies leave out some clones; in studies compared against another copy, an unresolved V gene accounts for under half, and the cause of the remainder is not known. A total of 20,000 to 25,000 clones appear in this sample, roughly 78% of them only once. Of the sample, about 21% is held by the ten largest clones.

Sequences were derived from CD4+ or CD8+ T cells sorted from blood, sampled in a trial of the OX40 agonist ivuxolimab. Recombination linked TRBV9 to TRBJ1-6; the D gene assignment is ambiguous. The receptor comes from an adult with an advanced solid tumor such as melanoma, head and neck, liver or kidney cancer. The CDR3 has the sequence CASSASGNSPLHF. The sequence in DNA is TGTGCCAGCAGCGCCTCCGGGAATTCACCCCTCCACTTT.